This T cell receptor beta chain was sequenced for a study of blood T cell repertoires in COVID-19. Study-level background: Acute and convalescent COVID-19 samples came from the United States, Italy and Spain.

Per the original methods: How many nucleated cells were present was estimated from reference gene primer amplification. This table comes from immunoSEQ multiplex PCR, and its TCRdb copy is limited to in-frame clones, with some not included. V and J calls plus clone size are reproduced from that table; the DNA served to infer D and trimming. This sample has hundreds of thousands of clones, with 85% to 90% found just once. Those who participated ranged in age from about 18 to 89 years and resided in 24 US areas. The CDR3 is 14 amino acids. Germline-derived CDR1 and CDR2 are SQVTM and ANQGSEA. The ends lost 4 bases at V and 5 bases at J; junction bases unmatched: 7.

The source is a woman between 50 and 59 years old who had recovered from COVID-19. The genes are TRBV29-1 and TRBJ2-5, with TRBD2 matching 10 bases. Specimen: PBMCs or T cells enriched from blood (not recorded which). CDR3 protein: CSVVLAGVGETQYF. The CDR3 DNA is TGCAGCGTTGTCCTAGCGGGAGTAGGCGAGACCCAGTACTTC.